This record concerns one T cell receptor beta chain sequence. Germline loops: CDR1 SGHTA, CDR2 FQGNSA. V lost 8 bases, J lost 5 bases, and 16 bases lay in between. The CDR3 extends over 13 amino acids. Data came from immunoSEQ multiplex PCR; TCRdb stores just in-frame clones and leaves some out. The sample holds more than 90,000 clones; approximately 86% are singletons and the top ten take around 11%. The data are from a study of blood T cell repertoires in COVID-19. Overall study: There were acute and convalescent COVID-19 samples, and they came from the United States, Italy and Spain. The cDNA or gDNA used as material had been derived from T cells, B-cell-depleted T cells, or PBMCs.

This receptor was taken from a human donor in a cohort sampled during active COVID-19. The sample was peripheral blood. This chain links TRBV7-2 with TRBJ2-7, with TRBD1 as a possible D gene (5 bases). This CDR3 reads CASRPKGWHEQYF. CDR3 sequence (DNA): TGTGCCAGCCGCCCTAAGGGGTGGCACGAGCAGTACTTC.